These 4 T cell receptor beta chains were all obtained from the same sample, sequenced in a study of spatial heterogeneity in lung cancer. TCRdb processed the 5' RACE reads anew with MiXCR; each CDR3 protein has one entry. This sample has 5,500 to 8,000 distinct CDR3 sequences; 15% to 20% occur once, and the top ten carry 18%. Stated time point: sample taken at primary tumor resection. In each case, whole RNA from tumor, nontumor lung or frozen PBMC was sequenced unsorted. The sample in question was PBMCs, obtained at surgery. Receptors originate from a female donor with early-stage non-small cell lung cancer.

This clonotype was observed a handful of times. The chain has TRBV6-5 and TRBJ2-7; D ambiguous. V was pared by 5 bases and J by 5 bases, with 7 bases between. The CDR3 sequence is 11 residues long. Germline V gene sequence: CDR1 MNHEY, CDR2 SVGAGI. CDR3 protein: CASSGFNEQYF. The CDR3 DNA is TGTGCCAGCAGTGGTTTCAACGAGCAGTACTTC.

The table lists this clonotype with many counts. In nucleotides, the CDR3 is TGTGCCATCAGTGAGAAAGGCTACAATGAGCAGTTCTTC. Translation gives CAISEKGYNEQFF. The chain has TRBV10-3 and TRBJ2-1; D is unclear. The CDR3 spans 13 residues. Per the germline V gene, CDR1 is ENHRY and CDR2 is SYGVKD. Trimming cost V 2 bases and J 3 bases, with 5 bases left between them.

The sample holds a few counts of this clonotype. The CDR3 here is CASSWASGGSEQFF. CDR3 DNA sequence: TGTGCCAGCAGCTGGGCTAGCGGGGGTAGTGAGCAGTTCTTC. The genes are TRBV5-5 and TRBJ2-1; TRBD2 aligns across 10 bases. The V gene's germline CDR1 is SGHKS and CDR2 YYEKEE (reference sequence). The CDR3 runs 14 residues. V trimming: 3 bases; J trimming: 9 bases; junction bases outside the gene matches: 6.

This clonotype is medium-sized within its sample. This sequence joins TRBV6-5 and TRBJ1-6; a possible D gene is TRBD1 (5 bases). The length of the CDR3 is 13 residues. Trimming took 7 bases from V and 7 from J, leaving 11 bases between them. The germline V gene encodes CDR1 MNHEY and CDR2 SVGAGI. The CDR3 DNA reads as TGTGCCAGCACTGGACAAAAAAATTCACCCCTCCACTTT. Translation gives CASTGQKNSPLHF.